This T cell receptor (beta chain) emerged from a study of T cells in Graves' hyperthyroidism and ophthalmopathy. Study observations and caveats: Model output signaled ophthalmopathy a median roughly 6.5 months ahead of onset.

The CDR3 is 15 residues long. Looked up from germline, CDR1 is SGHTS and CDR2 is YDEGEE. V lost 1 base and J 8 bases, leaving 15 bases between the germline ends. This clonotype appeared a few times. What it binds is not known. Amplification targeted TCR beta CDR3 regions from RNA transcripts. During a first-round RT-PCR of the TCR CDR3, the HTBI primer set was used. MiXCR, run by TCRdb on the multiplex PCR reads, gives a single entry per CDR3 protein. The data show more than 650,000 distinct CDR3 sequences, 12% to 15% seen once. The clonotype originates from a woman aged 18-29 years with Graves' hyperthyroidism. The V and J genes are TRBV5-8 and TRBJ1-4, with D perhaps matching TRBD1 (5 bases). The specimen was blood. The DNA of the CDR3 is TGTGCCAGCAGCTTGCCCGGACACGACTCGGAAAAACTGTTTTTT. It translates to CASSLPGHDSEKLFF.